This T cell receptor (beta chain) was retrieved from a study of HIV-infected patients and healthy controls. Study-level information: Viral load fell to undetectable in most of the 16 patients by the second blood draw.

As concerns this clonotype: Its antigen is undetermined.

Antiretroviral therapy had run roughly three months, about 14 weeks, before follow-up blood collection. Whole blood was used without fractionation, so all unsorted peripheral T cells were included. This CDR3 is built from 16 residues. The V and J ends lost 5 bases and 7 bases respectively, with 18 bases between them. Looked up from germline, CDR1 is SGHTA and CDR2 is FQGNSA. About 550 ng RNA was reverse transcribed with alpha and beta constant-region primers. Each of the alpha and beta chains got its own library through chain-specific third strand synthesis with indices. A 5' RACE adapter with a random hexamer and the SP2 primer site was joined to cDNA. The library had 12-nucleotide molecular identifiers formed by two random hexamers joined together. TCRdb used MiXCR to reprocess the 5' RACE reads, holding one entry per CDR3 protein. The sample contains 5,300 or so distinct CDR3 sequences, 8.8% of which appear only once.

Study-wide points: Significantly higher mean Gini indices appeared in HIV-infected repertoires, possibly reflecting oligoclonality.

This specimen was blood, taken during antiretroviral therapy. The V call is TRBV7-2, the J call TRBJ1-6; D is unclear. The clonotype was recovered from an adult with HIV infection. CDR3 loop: CASSGELRGLNSPLHF. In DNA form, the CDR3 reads TGTGCCAGCAGCGGAGAGTTGAGAGGCCTGAATTCACCCCTCCACTTT.